This record concerns one TCR beta chain sequence. This sample was taken from a study of blood T cell repertoires in COVID-19. Study summary: The United States, Italy and Spain were the sources of the acute and convalescent COVID-19 samples. PBMCs, B-cell-depleted T cells, or T cells were the source of the cDNA or gDNA that made up the material.

In the original workflow: How many nucleated cells were present was estimated from reference gene primer amplification. Some clones are missing from TCRdb's copy, which holds only in-frame ones; the method was immunoSEQ multiplex PCR. V, J and clone size reflect that table, while D and trimming were determined from the DNA. The table records roughly 80,000 clones, over 80% of them present only once. The germline CDR1 and CDR2 sequences are SGDLS and YYNGEE. This CDR3 has 16 residues. The junction had 7 bases not matched to a gene; V was cut back by 4 bases and J by 1 base. This sequence joins TRBV9 and TRBJ2-2, with 7 bases fitting TRBD2. The source of this sequence is a man aged 55-75 years with active or convalescent COVID-19. Sequencing input: peripheral blood. The CDR3 DNA is TGTGCCAGCAGCCCCCAGGGCGGGGGGAACACCGGGGAGCTGTTTTTT. This translates into CASSPQGGGNTGELFF.